The present entry profiles one T cell receptor beta chain with its context. Its antigen is not known. This may be a read error: a much more frequent sequence differs by one nucleotide. This specimen comes from a study of CD8+CD57+ T cells in acquired aplastic anemia. Study in general: DNA from sorted CD4+ and CD8+ cells averaged approximately 2.9 ug. Study-wide results and caveats: Patients and healthy controls showed no significant CD8+ Simpson's diversity difference.

Patients picked for sequencing had shown CD8+CD57+ cell expansion detected by flow cytometry. The template for TCR beta VDJ and CDR3 sequence profiling was genomic DNA. TCRdb reprocessed the reads via MiXCR and lists one record per CDR3 protein. This sample has 260,000 or so distinct CDR3 sequences, with more than 40% found just once. This receptor was taken from a human donor with aplastic anemia. Input material: sorted CD4+, CD8+, or CD8+CD57+ T cells (not recorded which) from PBMCs.

CDR3 coding DNA: TGCGCCAGCAGCCGTTGGACAGGGAGCTCCTACAATGGGCAGTTCTTC. Translation gives CASSRWTGSSYNGQFF. This chain joins TRBV4-3 and TRBJ2-1, with 8 bases matching TRBD1. The germline V gene has CDR1 LGHNA and CDR2 YSLEER. The CDR3 is 16 amino acids.